These 23 T cell receptor beta chains were all obtained from the same sample, sequenced in a study of T cell responses to AZD1222 COVID-19 vaccine. Generated by immunoSEQ multiplex PCR, the TCRdb table keeps only in-frame clones and is missing some. The sample lists more than 90,000 clones, about 88% occurring once. The sample here was peripheral blood, taken 28 days after the second AZD1222 dose. Receptors were obtained from an adult who received the AZD1222 COVID-19 vaccine.

CDR3 residues: CASSRGQGDQPQHF. Written as DNA, the CDR3 is TGTGCCAGCAGCCGCGGACAGGGGGATCAGCCCCAGCATTTT. The chain carries TRBV5-4 and TRBJ1-5, with 10 bases that match TRBD1. V trimming: 4 bases; J trimming: 5 bases; junction bases outside the gene matches: 3. The CDR3 covers 14 residues. CDR1 and CDR2 from the germline V gene are SGHNT and YYREEE (reference sequence).

This clone appeared a few times. The chain combines TRBV18 with TRBJ2-7, with a tentative D call TRBD2 (6 bases). V was cut by 6 bases and J by 0 bases, with 9 bases left in between. The CDR3 contains 13 residues. Germline CDR1 KGHSH, CDR2 LQKENI. The CDR3 bases are TGTGCCAGCTCGCGGGACTTCTCCTACGAGCAGTACTTC. Its translation: CASSRDFSYEQYF.

The rearrangement uses TRBV5-4 and TRBJ2-3; a weak D match, TRBD1 (5 bases). Trimming took 2 bases from V and 6 from J, leaving 13 bases between them. The length of the CDR3 is 14 residues. CDR1 is SGHNT and CDR2 is YYREEE in the germline V gene (reference sequence). The CDR3 is CASSFGRQMDTQYF. CDR3 nucleotides: TGTGCCAGCAGCTTCGGTCGACAGATGGATACGCAGTATTTT.

This chain uses TRBV11-2 with TRBJ2-2; tentative D call: TRBD1 (6 bases). V was shortened by 3 bases and J by 5 bases, with 7 bases between the two germline ends. This CDR3 is 13 amino acids long. Germline lookup yields CDR1 SGHAT and CDR2 FQNNGV. CDR3 DNA: TGTGCCAGCAGCTTCACAGGGACCGGGGAGCTGTTTTTT. It yields the protein CASSFTGTGELFF.

The chain carries TRBV6-2 or TRBV6-3 and TRBJ2-7; D not resolved. V was cut by 0 bases and J by 7 bases, with 10 bases left in between. Germline CDR1 and CDR2: MNHEY and SVGEGT. This CDR3 is 13 amino acids long. CDR3 DNA: TGTGCCAGCAGTTACTCCCTCGCAGGAGAGCAGTACTTC. Its protein is CASSYSLAGEQYF.

The chain has TRBV5-1 and TRBJ2-3; 9 bases line up with TRBD1. Trimming removed 4 bases from V and 0 bases from J; junction bases left unmatched: 6. Looked up from germline, CDR1 is SGHRS and CDR2 is YFSETQ. The CDR3 length is 16 residues. The CDR3 loop reads CASSVGQGPSTDTQYF. The CDR3 coding sequence is TGCGCCAGCAGCGTGGGACAGGGCCCTAGCACAGATACGCAGTATTTT.

The chain recombines TRBV24-1 with TRBJ1-1; no firm D call. The CDR3 is 13 amino acids. The V end was cut by 4 bases, the J end by 0 bases, with 5 bases between. Germline V gives CDR1 KGHDR, CDR2 SFDVKD. CDR3 coding DNA: TGTGCCACCAGTGAGAGTGTGAACACTGAAGCTTTCTTT. Translation: CATSESVNTEAFF.

This chain connects TRBV9 to TRBJ2-6, with D possibly matching TRBD1 (5 bases). The CDR3 is 17 amino acids. From germline, CDR1 is SGDLS and CDR2 YYNGEE. Trimming pared 3 bases from V and 0 bases from J, leaving 13 bases between. CDR3 nucleotides: TGTGCCAGCAGCGAGGGGAAGGGGTACTCTGGGGCCAACGTCCTGACTTTC. Its translation is CASSEGKGYSGANVLTF.

On this clone itself: Germline and junction disagree at one end, which may indicate a read error. The J gene is TRBJ2-1, the V gene TRBV7-7; D may be TRBD1 (6 bases). This CDR3 contains 14 residues. Germline CDR1 and CDR2: SSHAT and FNYEAQ (reference sequence). CDR3 sequence: CASTWGPSDNEQFF. The CDR3 bases are TGTGCTAGCACGTGGGGGCCCTCGGACAATGAGCAGTTCTTC.

J is TRBJ1-1 and V is TRBV11-2; unclear D gene. This CDR3 spans 12 amino acids. The ends were cut back, 0 bases at V and 6 bases at J, with 5 bases in the middle. Germline CDR1 is SGHAT and CDR2 is FQNNGV. In nucleotides, the CDR3 is TGTGCCAGCAGCTTAGACAGTCCTGAAGCTTTCTTT. Protein sequence: CASSLDSPEAFF.

The rearrangement links TRBV9 to TRBJ1-2; D gene unclear. The CDR3 totals 15 residues. The V and J ends lost 0 bases and 3 bases respectively, with 12 bases between them. Germline V gives CDR1 SGDLS, CDR2 YYNGEE. CDR3 sequence: CASSVAEGPDYGYTF. CDR3 nucleotide sequence: TGTGCCAGCAGCGTAGCTGAAGGACCAGACTATGGCTACACCTTC.

The chain couples TRBV28 to TRBJ1-3; no clear D gene. CDR1 and CDR2 (germline): MDHEN, SYDVKM. Trimming removed 5 bases at V and 4 bases at J, with 9 bases between. This CDR3 has 13 residues. CDR3 sequence (DNA): TGTGCCAGCAGTAAGGGTTTCGGAAACACCATATATTTT. This codes for CASSKGFGNTIYF.

The rearrangement joins TRBV7-9 to TRBJ1-2, with no clear D. The CDR3 is 15 residues long. In germline, CDR1 is SEHNR, CDR2 FQNEAQ (reference sequence). With 1 base removed from V and 10 bases from J, the gap between germline ends came to 19 bases. Written as DNA, the CDR3 is TGTGCCAGCAGCTTAGACGCTGGACCTACGACACCCTACACCTTC. It encodes CASSLDAGPTTPYTF. The entire variable domain, with the rest obtained from reference TRBV7-9 and TRBJ1-2, is as follows: DTGVSQNPRHKITKRGQNVTFRCDPISEHNRLYWYRQTLGQGPEFLTYFQNEAQLEKSRLLSDRFSAERPKGSFSTLEIQRTEQGDSAMYLCASSLDAGPTTPYTFGSGTRLTVV.

The chain recombines TRBV11-2 with TRBJ2-6, with D unresolved. This CDR3 is 15 amino acids long. Germline CDR1 SGHAT, CDR2 FQNNGV. The ends were cut back, 5 bases at V and 3 bases at J, with 11 bases in the middle. The CDR3 sequence: CASSIRTGGANVLTF. In DNA form, the CDR3 reads TGTGCCAGCAGCATTAGAACTGGTGGGGCCAACGTCCTGACTTTC. Based on the CDR3 plus reference TRBV11-2 and TRBJ2-6, the full variable domain is EAGVAQSPRYKIIEKRQSVAFWCNPISGHATLYWYQQILGQGPKLLIQFQNNGVVDDSQLPKDRFSAERLKGVDSTLKIQPAKLEDSAVYLCASSIRTGGANVLTFGAGSRLTVL.

V gene TRBV4-3 combines with J gene TRBJ1-2, with no clear D. This CDR3 contains 13 residues. V lost 5 bases to trimming and J lost 8 bases, with 15 bases between them. The V gene's germline CDR1 is LGHNA and CDR2 YSLEER. CDR3 bases: TGCGCCAGCAGCGAAAATTGGGTGTCGGGCTACACCTTC. Translated: CASSENWVSGYTF.

V and J are TRBV7-3 and TRBJ1-2, with 10 bases identical to TRBD1. V was clipped by 2 bases and J by 14 bases; unmatched bases: 29. In germline, CDR1 is SGHTA, CDR2 FQGTGA. The CDR3 length is 20 residues. The CDR3 here is CASSLDGRGLPGTGVSIGTF. CDR3 bases: TGTGCCAGCAGCTTAGACGGGAGAGGATTACCGGGGACAGGGGTGTCCATCGGAACCTTC. Full variable domain (remainder filled in from reference TRBV7-3 and TRBJ1-2): GAGVSQTPSNKVTEKGKYVELRCDPISGHTALYWYRQSLGQGPEFLIYFQGTGAADDSGLPNDRFFAVRPEGSVSTLKIQRTERGDSAVYLCASSLDGRGLPGTGVSIGTFGSGTRLTVV.

This chain links TRBV5-1 with TRBJ2-5; TRBD2 agrees at 8 bases. This CDR3 is 16 amino acids long. The junction had 11 bases not matched to a gene; V was cut back by 0 bases and J by 7 bases. CDR1 SGHRS and CDR2 YFSETQ come from the germline V gene. CDR3 loop: CASSLATSASGGTQYF. The CDR3 bases are TGCGCCAGCAGCTTGGCAACTAGCGCGAGCGGGGGGACCCAGTACTTC.

This clone occurred a few times. This sequence joins TRBV7-2 and TRBJ2-7, with D perhaps being TRBD1 or TRBD2 (5 bases each). The CDR3 runs 13 residues. Germline V gene sequence: CDR1 SGHTA, CDR2 FQGNSA. Trimming took off 5 bases at V and 2 bases at J, with 10 bases between the two ends. Here the CDR3 reads CASSRDGAYEQYF. The CDR3, as DNA: TGTGCCAGCAGCCGGGACGGGGCCTACGAGCAGTACTTC.

This sequence joins TRBV3-1 (or the pseudogene TRBV3-2) and TRBJ2-3; TRBD2 aligns across 7 bases. Trimming cost V 4 bases and J 4 bases; bases outside gene matches: 8. The CDR3 contains 15 residues. Germline CDR1 reads LGHDT; CDR2 reads YNNKEL (reference sequence). Written as DNA, the CDR3 is TGTGCCAGCAGCCGGGGAGCGGGGCGCTCAGATACGCAGTATTTT. The encoded protein is CASSRGAGRSDTQYF.

The chain links TRBV3-1 (or the pseudogene TRBV3-2) to TRBJ1-6; D unresolved. The CDR3 has 14 amino acids. The V gene lost 0 bases and the J gene lost 9 bases, with 9 bases spanning the gap. Germline loops: CDR1 LGHDT, CDR2 YNNKEL (reference sequence). The DNA for the CDR3 is TGTGCCAGCAGCCAAGAGATACCCCTTTCACCCCTCCACTTT. It translates to CASSQEIPLSPLHF.

J is TRBJ1-2 and V is TRBV12-3 or TRBV12-4; possibly TRBD1 for D (5 bases). V dropped 5 bases and J dropped 7 bases, with 14 bases sitting between them. This CDR3 has 13 amino acids. CDR3 protein: CASSLAFRAGYTF. The DNA of the CDR3 is TGTGCCAGCAGTCTCGCGTTCAGGGCTGGCTACACCTTC.

This chain uses TRBV4-3 with TRBJ1-5; no reliable D call. Trimming took 1 base from V and 8 from J, leaving 9 bases between them. The CDR3 sequence is 13 residues long. The germline gives CDR1 LGHNA, CDR2 YSLEER. CDR3 region: CASSQALNKPQHF. In DNA, the CDR3 is TGCGCCAGCAGCCAAGCCCTGAATAAGCCCCAGCATTTT.

The gene calls are TRBV7-9 and TRBJ2-7, with 9 bases aligning to TRBD2. Germline loops: CDR1 SEHNR, CDR2 FQNEAQ (reference sequence). Trimming at V came to 6 bases and at J to 1 base, leaving 4 bases not matched to a gene. The CDR3 spans 14 residues. CDR3 protein: CASRLSGSSYEQYF. The DNA for the CDR3 is TGTGCCAGCAGACTTAGCGGGAGTTCCTACGAGCAGTACTTC.